The 30 T cell receptor beta chains reported below all come from one sample, sequenced in a study of PD-1 blockade in classical Hodgkin lymphoma. Only in-frame clones appear in the TCRdb table, and some are missing; sequencing was by immunoSEQ multiplex PCR. Of fewer than 25,000 clones detected, 90% appear once; the ten largest clones hold roughly 0.43%. Time point indicated: newly diagnosed, previously untreated cHL patient sample. Magnetic negative selection was used to purify CD4+ T cells from PBMCs that had been thawed. The sequenced material came from CD4+ T cells from blood. The receptor set was obtained from a human donor with classical Hodgkin lymphoma.

This chain connects TRBV5-4 to TRBJ2-5; 7 positions match TRBD2. The CDR3 is 15 amino acids. CDR1 and CDR2 from the germline V gene are SGHNT and YYREEE (reference sequence). V lost 1 base to trimming and J lost 5 bases; unmatched junction nucleotides: 8. The CDR3 loop reads CASSLRAGVGETQYF. The DNA for the CDR3 is TGTGCCAGCAGCTTGAGGGCGGGAGTAGGGGAGACCCAGTACTTC.

The rearrangement links TRBV9 to TRBJ2-7; 14 bases are shared with TRBD2. The V segment lost 4 bases and the J segment 0 bases; nucleotides outside the gene matches: 12. CDR3 length: 19 amino acids. The germline CDR1 and CDR2 sequences are SGDLS and YYNGEE. Here the CDR3 DNA reads TGTGCCAGCAGCACCGGTCCCGGGACTAGCGGGGGACCCTCCTACGAGCAGTACTTC. Its translation is CASSTGPGTSGGPSYEQYF.

This clone was seen only a few times. The CDR3 sequence: CAWSGQDNQPQHF. The CDR3 bases are TGTGCCTGGAGTGGACAGGACAATCAGCCCCAGCATTTT. The V and J genes are TRBV30 and TRBJ1-5, with D tentatively TRBD1 (6 bases). V was pared by 1 base and J by 3 bases, with 7 bases between. CDR1 GTSNPN and CDR2 SVGIG come from the germline V gene (reference sequence). CDR3 size: 13 residues.

V usage is TRBV27 and J usage is TRBJ2-2; 10 bases map to TRBD2. Trimming cost V 6 bases and J 6 bases; bases outside gene matches: 4. Germline V gene sequence: CDR1 MNHEY, CDR2 SMNVEV (reference sequence). The CDR3 is 14 residues long. The CDR3 DNA reads TGTGCCAGCAGGAGACTAGCGGGCCCCGGGGAGCTGTTTTTT. This codes for CASRRLAGPGELFF.

V is TRBV5-6 and J is TRBJ2-3, with 7 nucleotides matching TRBD1. CDR1 is SGHDT and CDR2 is YYEEEE in the germline V gene. Unmatched junction bases numbered 5, after V lost 4 bases and J lost 6 bases. This CDR3 comprises 13 residues. CDR3 amino acids: CASSQYRGDTQYF. The CDR3 nucleotides are TGTGCCAGCAGCCAATACAGGGGCGATACGCAGTATTTT.

This chain links TRBV6-1 with TRBJ2-3; D unclear. V was pared by 7 bases and J by 2 bases, with 7 bases between. The CDR3 extends over 12 amino acids. The germline gives CDR1 MNHNS, CDR2 SASEGT. Here the CDR3 reads CASTKATDTQYF. The CDR3 DNA follows: TGTGCCAGCACTAAGGCCACAGATACGCAGTATTTT.

The CDR3 loop reads CASRFSGGGGVQPQHF. CDR3 DNA: TGTGCCAGCAGATTTAGTGGGGGTGGGGGGGTTCAGCCCCAGCATTTT. The chain joins TRBV7-2 to TRBJ1-5; a possible D gene is TRBD1 (5 bases). The CDR3 spans 16 residues. Germline-derived CDR1 and CDR2 are SGHTA and FQGNSA. The germline V and J ends were trimmed by 6 bases and 6 bases, with 21 bases remaining between them.

This sequence joins TRBV9 and TRBJ1-2; D is unresolved. The CDR3 runs 13 residues. Trimming removed 3 bases at V and 6 bases at J, with 12 bases between. CDR1 SGDLS and CDR2 YYNGEE come from the germline V gene. The CDR3 reads CASSASPFDGYTF. The CDR3 nucleotides are TGTGCCAGCAGCGCGTCCCCGTTTGATGGCTACACCTTC.

The chain recombines TRBV2 with TRBJ2-5; maybe TRBD1 (6 bases). CDR3 length: 16 residues. Per germline, CDR1 SNHLY and CDR2 FYNNEI. V was pared by 7 bases and J by 2 bases, with 20 bases between. CDR3 protein: CASKAALGRGQETQYF. CDR3 sequence (DNA): TGTGCCAGCAAGGCGGCTTTGGGCAGGGGACAAGAGACCCAGTACTTC.

This clone was seen only once. CDR3 nucleotide sequence: TGTGCCAGCAGTTGGGATTGGGGGAACACTGAAGCTTTCTTT. Translation: CASSWDWGNTEAFF. This chain uses TRBV6-1 with TRBJ1-1, with D hard to call. The CDR3 is made up of 14 amino acids. Trimming removed 5 bases at V and 1 base at J, with 11 bases between. Per the germline V gene, CDR1 is MNHNS and CDR2 is SASEGT.

The chain recombines TRBV6-1 with TRBJ1-1; no definite D call. The V gene's germline CDR1 is MNHNS and CDR2 SASEGT. This CDR3 spans 11 amino acids. Trimming shortened V by 8 bases and J by 5 bases, and 9 bases separated the two germline ends. CDR3 nucleotides: TGTGCCAGCGGAGGTGATACTGAAGCTTTCTTT. Encoded protein: CASGGDTEAFF.

The chain joins TRBV7-8 to TRBJ2-5; D is ambiguous. V shed 2 bases and J shed 4 bases, with 5 bases lying between them. This CDR3 is built from 12 residues. Germline V CDR1 and CDR2: SGHVS, FQNEAQ. The CDR3 nucleotides read TGTGCCAGCAGCTTATTCCGAGAGACCCAGTACTTC. It encodes CASSLFRETQYF.

V is TRBV11-2 and J is TRBJ2-3, with 10 bases fitting TRBD1. Germline CDR1 reads SGHAT; CDR2 reads FQNNGV. The CDR3 contains 18 residues. V dropped 5 bases and J dropped 5; count of bases not matched to a gene: 16. As DNA, the CDR3 is TGTGCCAGCAGCCTACTGCGGGCGACAGGGGGCACACAAGATACGCAGTATTTT. This sequence encodes CASSLLRATGGTQDTQYF.

V usage is TRBV4-3 and J usage is TRBJ1-1; D uncertain. The CDR3 spans 14 residues. Germline assignment: CDR1 LGHNA and CDR2 YSLEER. The germline V and J ends were trimmed by 1 base and 7 bases, with 13 bases remaining between them. CDR3 DNA: TGCGCCAGCAGCCAAGTATGGAACAGCCTTGAAGCTTTCTTT. It codes for CASSQVWNSLEAFF.

This clone has a single count. V gene TRBV11-2 combines with J gene TRBJ2-5; D is undetermined. The CDR3 runs to 13 residues. Trimming cost V 0 bases and J 7 bases, with 9 bases left between them. Germline V gene lookup returns CDR1 SGHAT and CDR2 FQNNGV. The CDR3 DNA reads as TGTGCCAGCAGCTTAGATTTGACGGCGACCCAGTACTTC. Translating it yields CASSLDLTATQYF.

The chain uses TRBV6-6 and TRBJ1-6; D unclear. From germline, CDR1 is MNHNY and CDR2 SVGAGI (reference sequence). The ends were cut back, 2 bases at V and 6 bases at J, with 8 bases in the middle. The CDR3 extends over 14 amino acids. The CDR3 region is CASSYKYPNSPLHF. CDR3 nucleotides: TGTGCCAGCAGTTACAAATATCCTAATTCACCCCTCCACTTT.

The chain is built from TRBV4-1 and TRBJ2-7; D may be TRBD2 (6 bases). V lost 3 bases, J lost 9 bases, and 18 bases lay in between. The CDR3 consists of 14 residues. Germline CDR1 is MGHRA and CDR2 is YSYEKL. In nucleotides, the CDR3 is TGCGCCAGCAGCCAGATACCCGGAGGGTCTCGGCAGTACTTC. Translating gives CASSQIPGGSRQYF.

The genes are TRBV28 and TRBJ2-5; TRBD1 matches 7 bases. V dropped 5 bases and J dropped 4; count of bases not matched to a gene: 7. CDR3 length equals 14 residues. Germline values: CDR1 MDHEN, CDR2 SYDVKM. This CDR3 is CASSPGQVGETQYF. CDR3 bases: TGTGCCAGCAGTCCCGGACAGGTGGGAGAGACCCAGTACTTC. The full variable domain, with the rest looked up from reference TRBV28 and TRBJ2-5, is DVKVTQSSRYLVKRTGEKVFLECVQDMDHENMFWYRQDPGLGLRLIYFSYDVKMKEKGDIPEGYSVSREKKERFSLILESASTNQTSMYLCASSPGQVGETQYFGPGTRLLVL.

The chain carries TRBV4-1 and TRBJ2-4; D might be TRBD1 or TRBD2, each matching 5 bases. The germline V and J ends were trimmed by 2 bases and 5 bases, with 13 bases remaining between them. The germline V gene encodes CDR1 MGHRA and CDR2 YSYEKL. The CDR3 has 15 amino acids. The CDR3 loop reads CASSQRTQAENIQYF. The CDR3 nucleotides read TGCGCCAGCAGCCAAAGGACACAAGCGGAAAACATTCAGTACTTC.

The DNA for the CDR3 is TGTGCCAGCAGCAGAGGGAGGCCTAACACTGAAGCTTTCTTT. It encodes CASSRGRPNTEAFF. The chain uses TRBV5-4 and TRBJ1-1; D is unclear. The CDR3 spans 14 residues. Germline CDR1 and CDR2: SGHNT and YYREEE (reference sequence). V gave up 4 bases and J gave up 2 bases, with 12 bases separating them. Together with reference TRBV5-4 and TRBJ1-1, the CDR3 gives the full variable domain: ETGVTQSPTHLIKTRGQQVTLRCSSQSGHNTVSWYQQALGQGPQFIFQYYREEENGRGNFPPRFSGLQFPNYSSELNVNALELDDSALYLCASSRGRPNTEAFFGQGTRLTVV.

This chain connects TRBV30 to TRBJ1-2; D gene uncertain. The CDR3 runs to 13 residues. Germline CDR1 GTSNPN, CDR2 SVGIG (reference sequence). Trimming stripped 1 base from V and 6 bases from J, with 12 bases between. The CDR3 sequence: CAWSGTGLDGYTF. The CDR3 bases are TGTGCCTGGAGTGGGACCGGGTTGGATGGCTACACCTTC.

The V gene is TRBV7-2, the J gene TRBJ1-1; the D is unclear. The V and J ends lost 3 bases and 4 bases respectively, with 9 bases between them. The CDR3 extends over 13 amino acids. Germline loops: CDR1 SGHTA, CDR2 FQGNSA. In nucleotides, the CDR3 is TGTGCCAGCAGCTTCGGGGTGGGCACTGAAGCTTTCTTT. Amino acid sequence: CASSFGVGTEAFF.

The chain's CDR3 is CASTNRGQETQYF. The CDR3 DNA follows: TGTGCCAGCACCAACAGGGGTCAAGAGACCCAGTACTTC. This chain uses TRBV6-5 with TRBJ2-5; 7 nucleotides match TRBD1. This CDR3 comprises 13 residues. Losses at the gene ends were 7 bases for V and 2 bases for J; bases not matched to a gene: 4. Germline V lookup: CDR1 MNHEY, CDR2 SVGAGI.

This chain joins TRBV29-1 and TRBJ1-1; the D gene is possibly TRBD1 (5 bases). V was clipped by 7 bases and J by 4 bases, with 16 bases between them. The CDR3 extends over 13 amino acids. Germline V lookup: CDR1 SQVTM, CDR2 ANQGSEA. In DNA, the CDR3 is TGCAGCGCCGTGGGAGGGGTAGCCACTGAAGCTTTCTTT. Protein product: CSAVGGVATEAFF.

This sequence joins TRBV7-8 and TRBJ1-4; D is uncertain. With 1 base removed from V and 7 bases from J, the gap between germline ends came to 13 bases. The germline CDR1 and CDR2 sequences are SGHVS and FQNEAQ. CDR3 length equals 15 residues. Here the CDR3 DNA reads TGTGCCAGCAGCTTAGATGAGGTGGACGGTGAAAAACTGTTTTTT. It yields the protein CASSLDEVDGEKLFF.

J is TRBJ1-3 and V is TRBV30; TRBD1 aligns across 9 bases. CDR1 and CDR2 from the germline V gene are GTSNPN and SVGIG (reference sequence). The CDR3 is made up of 14 amino acids. V shed 5 bases and J 0 bases; nucleotides not matched to a gene: 2. This CDR3 is CAWGTGTSGNTIYF. CDR3 DNA: TGTGCCTGGGGGACAGGGACCTCTGGAAACACCATATATTTT. The whole variable domain, filled in from reference TRBV30 and TRBJ1-3, reads SQTIHQWPATLVQPVGSPLSLECTVEGTSNPNLYWYRQAAGRGLQLLFYSVGIGQISSEVPQNLSASRPQDRQFILSSKKLLLSDSGFYLCAWGTGTSGNTIYFGEGSWLTVV.

This clone was detected once. This rearrangement joins TRBV28 to TRBJ1-1, with D possibly being TRBD1 (6 bases). The CDR3 is made up of 14 amino acids. V was trimmed by 4 bases and J by 1 base, leaving 10 bases between them. Germline CDR1 and CDR2: MDHEN and SYDVKM. The CDR3 DNA follows: TGTGCCAGCAGTTCGGGGGGCGCGAACACTGAAGCTTTCTTT. Amino acid sequence: CASSSGGANTEAFF.

The chain employs TRBV7-3 and TRBJ1-2; 9 bases are a match to TRBD1. The CDR3 is 16 residues long. Per germline, CDR1 SGHTA and CDR2 FQGTGA. Trimming cost V 1 base and J 8 bases; bases outside gene matches: 11. The CDR3 DNA reads TGTGCCAGCAGCTTAAATGCCCCGGGGACAGGGAACGGCTACACCTTC. Amino acid sequence: CASSLNAPGTGNGYTF. The whole variable domain, filled in from reference TRBV7-3 and TRBJ1-2, reads GAGVSQTPSNKVTEKGKYVELRCDPISGHTALYWYRQSLGQGPEFLIYFQGTGAADDSGLPNDRFFAVRPEGSVSTLKIQRTERGDSAVYLCASSLNAPGTGNGYTFGSGTRLTVV.

This clone appeared once. The chain is built from TRBV9 and TRBJ2-7, with D tentatively TRBD2 (6 bases). CDR1 SGDLS and CDR2 YYNGEE come from the germline V gene. V was clipped by 4 bases and J by 3 bases, with 20 bases between them. CDR3 length: 16 amino acids. The CDR3 coding sequence is TGTGCCAGCAGCCACCGGGCCCGGGGGACCATCTACGAGCAGTACTTC. Protein sequence: CASSHRARGTIYEQYF.

The V gene is TRBV28, the J gene TRBJ2-7, with D unresolved. The CDR3 sequence is 13 residues long. The V end lost 4 bases, the J end lost 3 bases, and 10 bases lay between the germline ends. Germline CDR1 reads MDHEN; CDR2 reads SYDVKM. Here the CDR3 reads CASSSYYYYEQYF. The DNA for the CDR3 is TGTGCCAGCAGTTCCTACTATTACTACGAGCAGTACTTC.